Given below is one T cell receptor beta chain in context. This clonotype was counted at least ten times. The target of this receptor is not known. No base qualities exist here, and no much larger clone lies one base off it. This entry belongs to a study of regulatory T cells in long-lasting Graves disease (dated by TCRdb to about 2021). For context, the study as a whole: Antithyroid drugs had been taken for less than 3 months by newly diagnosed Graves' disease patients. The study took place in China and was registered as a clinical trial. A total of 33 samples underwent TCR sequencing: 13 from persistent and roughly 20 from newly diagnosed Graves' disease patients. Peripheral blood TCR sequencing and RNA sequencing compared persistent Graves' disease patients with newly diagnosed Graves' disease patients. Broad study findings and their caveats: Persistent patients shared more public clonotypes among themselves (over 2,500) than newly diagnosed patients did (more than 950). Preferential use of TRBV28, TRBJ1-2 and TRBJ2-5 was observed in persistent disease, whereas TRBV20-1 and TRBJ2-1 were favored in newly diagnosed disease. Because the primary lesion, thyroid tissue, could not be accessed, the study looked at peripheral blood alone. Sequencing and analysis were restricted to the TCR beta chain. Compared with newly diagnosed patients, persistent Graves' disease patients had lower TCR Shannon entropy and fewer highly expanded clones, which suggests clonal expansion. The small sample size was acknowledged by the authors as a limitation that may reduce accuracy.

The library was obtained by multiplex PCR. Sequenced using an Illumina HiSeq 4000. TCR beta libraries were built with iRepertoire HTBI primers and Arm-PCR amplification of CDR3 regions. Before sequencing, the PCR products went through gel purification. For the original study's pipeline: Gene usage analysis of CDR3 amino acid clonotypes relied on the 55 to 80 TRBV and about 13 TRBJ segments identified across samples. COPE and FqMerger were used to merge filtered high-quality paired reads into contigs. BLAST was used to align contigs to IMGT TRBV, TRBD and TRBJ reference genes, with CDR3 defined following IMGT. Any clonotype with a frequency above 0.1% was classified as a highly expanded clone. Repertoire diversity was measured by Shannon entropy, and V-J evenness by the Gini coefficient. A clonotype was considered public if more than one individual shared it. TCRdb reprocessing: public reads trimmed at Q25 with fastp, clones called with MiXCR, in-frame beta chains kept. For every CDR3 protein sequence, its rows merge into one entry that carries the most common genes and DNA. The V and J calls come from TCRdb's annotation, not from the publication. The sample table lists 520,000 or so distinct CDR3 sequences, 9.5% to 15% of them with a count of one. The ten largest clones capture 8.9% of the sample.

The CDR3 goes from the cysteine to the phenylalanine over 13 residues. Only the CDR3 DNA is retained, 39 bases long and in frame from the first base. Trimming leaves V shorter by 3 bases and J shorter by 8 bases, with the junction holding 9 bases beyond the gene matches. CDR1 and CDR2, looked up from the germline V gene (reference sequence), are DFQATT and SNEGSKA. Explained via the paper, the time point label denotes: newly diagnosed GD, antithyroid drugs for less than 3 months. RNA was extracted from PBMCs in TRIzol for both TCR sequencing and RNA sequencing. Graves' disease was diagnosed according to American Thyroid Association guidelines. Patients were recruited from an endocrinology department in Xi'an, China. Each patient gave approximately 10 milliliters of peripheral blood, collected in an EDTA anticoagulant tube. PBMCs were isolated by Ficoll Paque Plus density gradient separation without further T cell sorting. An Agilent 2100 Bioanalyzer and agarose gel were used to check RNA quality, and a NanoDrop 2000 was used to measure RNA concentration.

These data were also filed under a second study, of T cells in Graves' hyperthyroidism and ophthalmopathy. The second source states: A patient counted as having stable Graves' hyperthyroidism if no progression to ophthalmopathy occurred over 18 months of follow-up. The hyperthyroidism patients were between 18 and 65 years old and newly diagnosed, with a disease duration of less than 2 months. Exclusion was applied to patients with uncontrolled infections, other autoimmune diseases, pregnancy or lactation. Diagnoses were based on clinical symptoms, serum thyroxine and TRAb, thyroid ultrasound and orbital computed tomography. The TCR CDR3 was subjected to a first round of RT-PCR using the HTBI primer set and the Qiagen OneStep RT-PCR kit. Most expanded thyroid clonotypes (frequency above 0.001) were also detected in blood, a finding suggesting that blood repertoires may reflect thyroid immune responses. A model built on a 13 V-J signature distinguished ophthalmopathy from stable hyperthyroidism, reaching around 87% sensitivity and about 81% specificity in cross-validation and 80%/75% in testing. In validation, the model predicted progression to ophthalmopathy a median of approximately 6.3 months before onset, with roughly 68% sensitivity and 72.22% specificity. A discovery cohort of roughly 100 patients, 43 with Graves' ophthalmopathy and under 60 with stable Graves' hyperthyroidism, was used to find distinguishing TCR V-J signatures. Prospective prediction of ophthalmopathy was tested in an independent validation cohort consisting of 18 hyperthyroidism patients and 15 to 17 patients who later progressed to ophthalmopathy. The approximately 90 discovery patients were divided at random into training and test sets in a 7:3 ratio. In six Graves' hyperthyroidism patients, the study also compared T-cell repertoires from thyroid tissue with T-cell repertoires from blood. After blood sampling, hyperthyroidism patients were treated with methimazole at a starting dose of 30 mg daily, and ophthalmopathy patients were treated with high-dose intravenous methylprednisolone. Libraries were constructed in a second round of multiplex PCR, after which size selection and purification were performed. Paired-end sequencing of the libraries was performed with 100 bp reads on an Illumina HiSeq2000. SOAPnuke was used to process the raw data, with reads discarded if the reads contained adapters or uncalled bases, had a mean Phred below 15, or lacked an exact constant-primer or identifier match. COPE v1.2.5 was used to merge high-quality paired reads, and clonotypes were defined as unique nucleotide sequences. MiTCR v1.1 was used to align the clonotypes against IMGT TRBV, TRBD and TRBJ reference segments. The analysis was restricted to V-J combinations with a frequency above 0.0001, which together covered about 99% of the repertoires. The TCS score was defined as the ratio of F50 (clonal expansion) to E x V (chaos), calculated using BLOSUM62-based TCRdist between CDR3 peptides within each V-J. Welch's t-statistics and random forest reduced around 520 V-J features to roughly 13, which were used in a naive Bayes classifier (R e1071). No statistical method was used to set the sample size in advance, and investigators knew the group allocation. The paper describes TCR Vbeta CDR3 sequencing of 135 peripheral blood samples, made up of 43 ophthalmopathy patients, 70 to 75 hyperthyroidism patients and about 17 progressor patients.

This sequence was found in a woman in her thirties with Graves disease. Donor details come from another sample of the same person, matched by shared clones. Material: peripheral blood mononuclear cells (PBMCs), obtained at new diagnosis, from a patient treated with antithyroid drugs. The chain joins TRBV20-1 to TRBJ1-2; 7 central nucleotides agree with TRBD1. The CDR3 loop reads CSASYTGELGYTF. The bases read TGCAGTGCTAGCTATACAGGGGAGCTCGGCTACACCTTC.